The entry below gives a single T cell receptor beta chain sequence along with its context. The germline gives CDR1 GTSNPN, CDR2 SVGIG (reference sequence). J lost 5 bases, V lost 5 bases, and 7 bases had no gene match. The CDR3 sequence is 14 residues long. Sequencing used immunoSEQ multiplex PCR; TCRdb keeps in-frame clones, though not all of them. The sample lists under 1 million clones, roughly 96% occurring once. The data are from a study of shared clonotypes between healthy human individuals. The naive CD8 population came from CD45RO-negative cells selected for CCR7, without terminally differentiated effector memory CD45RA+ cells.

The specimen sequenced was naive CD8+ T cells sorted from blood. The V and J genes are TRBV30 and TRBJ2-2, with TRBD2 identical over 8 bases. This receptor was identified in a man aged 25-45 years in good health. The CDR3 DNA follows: TGTGCCTGGGTACTAGCGGCCTCAACCGGGGAGCTGTTTTTT. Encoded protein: CAWVLAASTGELFF.